This T cell receptor beta chain originates from a study of blood T cell repertoires in COVID-19. V was cut by 4 bases and J by 1 base, with 13 bases left in between. Germline-derived CDR1 and CDR2 are MNHEY and SVGEGT. This CDR3 is 15 amino acids long. Sequenced by immunoSEQ multiplex PCR; TCRdb stores in-frame clones only, minus some. Of about 49,000 clones in the sample, around 82% were seen once. The sequencing input was peripheral blood. This sequence originates from a woman in her sixties or seventies with acute or convalescent COVID-19. The rearrangement links TRBV6-2 or TRBV6-3 to TRBJ2-5; TRBD1 might be the D (6 bases). The CDR3 nucleotides read TGTGCCAGCAGTTTGTTGGACAGACTCCAAGAGACCCAGTACTTC. Translating it yields CASSLLDRLQETQYF.